A single sample is the source of the 13 T cell receptor beta chains below, sequenced in a study of post-analysis software for immune sequencing data. Study-wide findings and caveats: Five or six TRBV segments, TRBV5-6, TRBV5-1 and TRBV20-1 among them, were found more frequent in patients than controls.

No antigen has been identified for these receptors. Presence of unique molecular identifiers characterized the TCR beta cDNA libraries. One entry per CDR3 protein, called by TCRdb with MiXCR from the PCR reads. The repertoire includes some 690,000 distinct CDR3 sequences, around 60% of them detected once, and about 11% sits in the top ten. Sample: blood. These receptors originate from a girl aged 2 to 10 with multiple sclerosis.

This clonotype was counted between two and nine times. This chain connects TRBV4-2 to TRBJ2-3, with no clear D. V was pared by 2 bases and J by 3 bases, with 6 bases between. Per germline, CDR1 LGHNA and CDR2 YNFKEQ. CDR3 length equals 13 residues. The CDR3, as DNA: TGTGCCAGCAGCCAATTTCCTACAGATACGCAGTATTTT. Translating gives CASSQFPTDTQYF.

The chain uses TRBV7-8 and TRBJ2-3, with D hard to call. This CDR3 has 12 residues. Per germline, CDR1 SGHVS and CDR2 FQNEAQ. Trimming removed 5 bases at V and 4 bases at J, with 7 bases between. The CDR3 spells CASSQWADTQYF. Written as DNA, the CDR3 is TGTGCCAGCAGCCAATGGGCAGATACGCAGTATTTT.

This clonotype was seen more than once but under ten times. The V and J genes are TRBV4-1 and TRBJ1-2, with D possibly being TRBD1 (6 bases). The germline V gene has CDR1 MGHRA and CDR2 YSYEKL. The CDR3 totals 17 residues. Trimming took 1 base from V and 6 from J, leaving 21 bases between them. The CDR3 DNA sequence: TGCGCCAGCAGCCAAGGGGGCCCGACAGGACCGTTTGATGGCTACACCTTC. Residues: CASSQGGPTGPFDGYTF.

This chain connects TRBV20-1 to TRBJ1-5; TRBD1 matches at 8 bases. This CDR3 spans 13 amino acids. Germline lookup yields CDR1 DFQATT and CDR2 SNEGSKA (reference sequence). The V segment lost 3 bases and the J segment 6 bases; nucleotides outside the gene matches: 4. The DNA for the CDR3 is TGCAGTGCTAGTCCAGGGGGCGCTCAGCCCCAGCATTTT. Protein sequence: CSASPGGAQPQHF.

In regard to this clonotype: An end of the junction does not agree with germline; a read error may underlie this. J is TRBJ2-5 and V is TRBV7-2; D is perhaps TRBD1 (6 bases). The CDR3 is 14 residues long. Germline V gene data show CDR1 as SGHTA and CDR2 as FQGNSA. Here the CDR3 reads CASSPDRSQETRYF. CDR3 sequence (DNA): TGTGCCAGCAGCCCAGACAGGTCGCAAGAGACCCGGTACTTC. Drawing the rest from reference TRBV7-2 and TRBJ2-5, the complete variable domain is GAGVSQSPSNKVTEKGKDVELRCDPISGHTALYWYRQSLGQGLEFLIYFQGNSAPDKSGLPSDRFSAERTGGSVSTLTIQRTQQEDSAVYLCASSPDRSQETRYFGPGTRLLVL.

The chain is built from TRBV7-6 and TRBJ2-3, with no clear D. CDR3 length: 15 residues. Germline V lookup: CDR1 SGHVS, CDR2 FNYEAQ. The V gene lost 1 base and the J gene lost 4 bases, with 12 bases spanning the gap. CDR3 amino acids: CASSLGSSVADTQYF. The CDR3 nucleotides are TGTGCCAGCAGCTTAGGTTCTAGTGTCGCAGATACGCAGTATTTT.

The genes are TRBV6-6 and TRBJ1-2; perhaps TRBD1 as D (6 bases). The CDR3 is made up of 13 amino acids. Germline CDR1 is MNHNY and CDR2 is SVGAGI (reference sequence). Trimming removed 8 bases at V and 2 bases at J, with 12 bases between. In DNA form, the CDR3 reads TGTGCCAGCGGCGACAGGAGCAACTATGGCTACACCTTC. Translating gives CASGDRSNYGYTF.

V usage is TRBV29-1 and J usage is TRBJ2-1; TRBD1 or TRBD2 may be the D gene (5 bases each). V dropped 6 bases and J dropped 0 bases, with 15 bases sitting between them. Germline loops: CDR1 SQVTM, CDR2 ANQGSEA. The CDR3 has 15 residues. CDR3 loop: CSVVAGDGSYNEQFF. For the CDR3, the DNA is TGCAGCGTCGTCGCCGGGGACGGCTCCTACAATGAGCAGTTCTTC.

This clonotype was picked up a small number of times. V is TRBV29-1 and J is TRBJ2-3; D perhaps matches TRBD1 (5 bases). The CDR3 extends over 13 amino acids. Looked up from germline, CDR1 is SQVTM and CDR2 is ANQGSEA. Trimming took off 4 bases at V and 4 bases at J, with 12 bases between the two ends. The CDR3 DNA reads TGCAGCGTTGCGTCCCAGGGCCCAGATACGCAGTATTTT. Protein product: CSVASQGPDTQYF.

This rearrangement joins TRBV5-1 to TRBJ2-7; 7 bases match TRBD1. V lost 4 bases to trimming and J lost 3 bases; unmatched junction nucleotides: 7. In germline, CDR1 is SGHRS, CDR2 YFSETQ. This CDR3 is 14 amino acids long. Here the CDR3 reads CASSGDSADYEQYF. The DNA of the CDR3 is TGCGCCAGCAGCGGGGACAGCGCAGACTACGAGCAGTACTTC.

The J gene is TRBJ2-6, the V gene TRBV6-1; TRBD1 or TRBD2 may be the D gene (6 bases each). Germline V gives CDR1 MNHNS, CDR2 SASEGT. The CDR3 runs 18 residues. The germline V and J ends were trimmed by 7 bases and 4 bases, with 23 bases remaining between them. In nucleotides, the CDR3 is TGTGCCAGCACCAAGGGGGGTCAGGGATCGGAGGGGGCCAACGTCCTGACTTTC. Its protein product is CASTKGGQGSEGANVLTF.

This clonotype was observed a handful of times. Written as DNA, the CDR3 is TGTGCCAGCAGCTTGGGACTACTTGAGGAGCAGTTCTTC. This gives the protein CASSLGLLEEQFF. The chain uses TRBV5-5 and TRBJ2-1; possible D gene TRBD2, 5 bases. The CDR3 has 13 amino acids. The germline V and J ends were trimmed by 0 bases and 10 bases, with 11 bases remaining between them. Germline V CDR1 and CDR2: SGHKS, YYEKEE (reference sequence).

The CDR3 nucleotides read TGCGCCAGCAGCGCTTTTACAGGGTCAGGGGCCAACGTCCTGACTTTC. It is translated as CASSAFTGSGANVLTF. The chain links TRBV5-1 to TRBJ2-6; D is possibly TRBD1 (6 bases). This CDR3 has 16 amino acids. The V gene's germline CDR1 is SGHRS and CDR2 YFSETQ. Trimming shortened V by 4 bases and J by 4 bases, and 15 bases separated the two germline ends. The full variable domain, rest sourced from reference TRBV5-1 and TRBJ2-6, is KAGVTQTPRYLIKTRGQQVTLSCSPISGHRSVSWYQQTPGQGLQFLFEYFSETQRNKGNFPGRFSGRQFSNSRSEMNVSTLELGDSALYLCASSAFTGSGANVLTFGAGSRLTVL.